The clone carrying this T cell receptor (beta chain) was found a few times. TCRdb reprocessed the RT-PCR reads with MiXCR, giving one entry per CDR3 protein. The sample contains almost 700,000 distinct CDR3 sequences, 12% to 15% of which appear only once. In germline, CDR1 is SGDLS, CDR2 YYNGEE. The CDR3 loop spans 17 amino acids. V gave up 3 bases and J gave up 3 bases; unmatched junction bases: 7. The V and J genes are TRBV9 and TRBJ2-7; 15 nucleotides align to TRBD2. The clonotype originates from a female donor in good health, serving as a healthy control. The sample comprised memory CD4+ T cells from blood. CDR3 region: CASSEGTSGRHLYEQYF. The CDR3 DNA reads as TGTGCCAGCAGCGAAGGGACTAGCGGGAGGCATCTCTACGAGCAGTACTTC. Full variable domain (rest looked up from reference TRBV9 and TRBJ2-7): DSGVTQTPKHLITATGQRVTLRCSPRSGDLSVYWYQQSLDQGLQFLIQYYNGEERAKGNILERFSAQQFPDLHSELNLSSLELGDSALYFCASSEGTSGRHLYEQYFGPGTRLTVT.